This T cell receptor (beta chain) was recorded in a study of blood T cell repertoires in COVID-19 (dated by TCRdb to between 2020 and 2021). For the wider study: The collaborator samples originated in the United States, Italy and Spain and spanned the acute and convalescent phases of COVID-19. The material from the prospective study consisted of cDNA or gDNA derived from T cells, B-cell-depleted T cells, or PBMCs. Subjects who had been exposed to COVID-19, were actively infected with it, or had recovered from it provided the deeply sampled blood TCRbeta repertoires that made up the dataset. The repertoires were made available in a free public database intended to serve as a resource for research on the immune response to SARS-CoV-2. Samples came from the ongoing ImmuneRACE study (first 160 participants) plus 1,254 subjects from 6 global collaborators. The sample metadata nearly always contained a de-identified subject ID, COVID-19 status, age in years and sex. Where HLA class I and class II types were available, the types were taken from metadata supplied by the sample provider, not from assay-based typing.

Whole blood was collected in K2EDTA tubes by collaborating institutions according to the institutions' own protocols. For TCRbeta analysis, collaborator samples were shipped as frozen whole blood, as isolated PBMCs, or as DNA extracted from either sample type. A remark on this clone: No cognate antigen has been identified for it. No much larger clone is present one base from it, and per-base qualities are unavailable.

TCRbeta CDR3 regions were amplified from genomic DNA using the immunoSEQ Assay, a bias-controlled multiplex PCR. As for the authors' bioinformatics: Within the assay, amplification of reference gene primers was used to estimate how many nucleated cells each sample contained. To quantify the absolute abundance of each unique TCRbeta CDR3 rearrangement, sequence reads were collapsed and filtered. For each sample, productive Simpson clonality was calculated as the square root of Simpson's diversity index over productive rearrangements. TCRdb re-hosts the immuneACCESS table, in-frame sequences only. Its copies lack some clones; in the studies checked, an unresolved V gene accounts for under half of them, and the cause for the rest is not known. The DNA gave D and trimming, while V, J and clone size come from that table. Across this sample there are under 55,000 clones, with around nine tenths seen only once. The ten largest account for more than 3% of the sample.

The full study reports these points: The amount of clinical and demographic metadata varied by source and participant and was provided uncurated.

The germline V gene encodes CDR1 SEHNR and CDR2 FQNEAQ (reference sequence). Compared with germline, V lacks 6 bases and J lacks 3 bases; bases without a gene match: 3. CDR3 length: 13 amino acids, cysteine to phenylalanine. The entry retains the CDR3 DNA only, 39 bases that are in frame from base 1. The chain employs TRBV7-9 and TRBJ1-2, and 8 bases in between align with TRBD1. The sequencing input was peripheral blood. The receptor's source is a human donor in a cohort sampled during active COVID-19. The nucleotide sequence is given as TGTGCCAGCAGTACACAGGGGGACTATGGCTACACCTTC. Its translation reads: CASSTQGDYGYTF.